The 23 T cell receptor beta chains below come from one sample, sequenced in a study of response to subunit inactivated influenza vaccine. TCRdb fed the RT-PCR reads into MiXCR, producing one record per CDR3 protein. The data contain under 950,000 distinct CDR3 sequences, 21% of them singletons. This material consisted of PBMCs from blood, taken less than 6 days after vaccination. The receptors shown here come from a man aged 45-60 years who received an inactivated influenza vaccine.

The chain carries TRBV10-3 and TRBJ2-5, with unresolved D. Germline lookup yields CDR1 ENHRY and CDR2 SYGVKD. The CDR3 extends over 13 amino acids. The V end was cut by 3 bases, the J end by 1 base, with 6 bases between. CDR3: CAISEGPQETQYF. The CDR3 nucleotides are TGTGCCATCAGTGAAGGCCCCCAAGAGACCCAGTACTTC.

This clonotype was seen only a few times. J is TRBJ2-5 and V is TRBV12-3 or TRBV12-4; D is possibly TRBD1 or TRBD2 (5 bases each). This CDR3 has 15 residues. V was clipped by 10 bases and J by 7 bases, with 25 bases between them. CDR3 nucleotide sequence: TGTGCCACCAAGGGGTTTGAGGGTGTGGTTGGGACCCAGTACTTC. Translating it yields CATKGFEGVVGTQYF.

This clonotype was observed a handful of times. The V gene is TRBV4-3, the J gene TRBJ2-5; possibly TRBD1 or TRBD2 for D (5 bases each). With 0 bases removed from V and 2 bases from J, the gap between germline ends came to 10 bases. The CDR3 has 15 amino acids. Germline V gene sequence: CDR1 LGHNA, CDR2 YSLEER. The CDR3 DNA follows: TGCGCCAGCAGCCAAGACACGGGACCTCAAGAGACCCAGTACTTC. This sequence encodes CASSQDTGPQETQYF.

The V gene is TRBV5-1, the J gene TRBJ1-1; 7 nucleotides line up with TRBD1. The germline V gene encodes CDR1 SGHRS and CDR2 YFSETQ. Trimming cost V 3 bases and J 0 bases; bases outside gene matches: 5. CDR3 length: 15 residues. The CDR3 nucleotides are TGCGCCAGCAGCTCCAAGACAGGGATGAACACTGAAGCTTTCTTT. Amino acids: CASSSKTGMNTEAFF.

This clonotype was recorded a few times. This rearrangement joins TRBV29-1 to TRBJ2-3, with 7 bases aligning to TRBD1. Germline assignment: CDR1 SQVTM and CDR2 ANQGSEA. V trimming: 7 bases; J trimming: 0 bases; junction bases outside the gene matches: 10. The CDR3 is 15 amino acids. This chain's CDR3 is CSGKDGTASTDTQYF. CDR3 in DNA: TGCAGCGGTAAAGACGGGACAGCGAGCACAGATACGCAGTATTTT.

This clonotype was seen ten or more times. This chain uses TRBV5-1 with TRBJ2-5; maybe TRBD1 (5 bases). Trimming took off 4 bases at V and 0 bases at J, with 7 bases between the two ends. The CDR3 has 13 amino acids. Germline V gene lookup returns CDR1 SGHRS and CDR2 YFSETQ. In DNA, the CDR3 is TGCGCCAGCAGCGGGGCAGACCAAGAGACCCAGTACTTC. Amino acid sequence: CASSGADQETQYF.

This clonotype turned up a few times. V and J are TRBV21-1 and TRBJ2-5; the DNA was not used to check the table's D call, TRBD1. TRBV21-1 is a pseudogene locus. CDR3 length equals 13 residues. The CDR3 sequence is CAMHLGHQETQYF. As DNA, the CDR3 is TGTGCCATGCACCTGGGACACCAAGAGACCCAGTACTTC.

In this sample, this clonotype turned up many times. The chain carries TRBV20-1 and TRBJ1-1; 9 bases fit TRBD1. This CDR3 has 16 residues. Trimming took 3 bases from V and 1 from J; bases not matched to a gene: 9. Germline loops: CDR1 DFQATT, CDR2 SNEGSKA (reference sequence). The CDR3 is CSASDDGQGRNTEAFF. The CDR3 region has the DNA TGCAGTGCTAGTGACGACGGACAGGGGCGGAACACTGAAGCTTTCTTT.

A few counts support this clonotype. J is TRBJ2-5 and V is TRBV28, with no clear D. This CDR3 comprises 12 residues. Germline CDR1 and CDR2: MDHEN and SYDVKM. The V end lost 6 bases, the J end lost 4 bases, and 9 bases lay between the germline ends. CDR3 sequence: CASRHPGETQYF. For the CDR3, the DNA is TGTGCCAGCAGACACCCCGGAGAGACCCAGTACTTC.

The chain uses TRBV5-5 and TRBJ1-2, with D possibly matching TRBD1 (6 bases). Trimming stripped 4 bases from V and 6 bases from J, with 19 bases between. Looked up from germline, CDR1 is SGHKS and CDR2 is YYEKEE (reference sequence). The length of the CDR3 is 15 residues. This chain's CDR3 is CASSPHREGVNGYTF. The DNA of the CDR3 is TGTGCCAGCAGCCCCCACAGGGAGGGGGTGAATGGCTACACCTTC.

This clonotype was found a few times. This rearrangement joins TRBV5-4 to TRBJ1-1; 9 nucleotides match TRBD1. Trimming took 1 base from V and 3 from J; bases not matched to a gene: 13. Germline CDR1 is SGHNT and CDR2 is YYREEE (reference sequence). This CDR3 is built from 18 residues. This CDR3 reads CASSLIPFAQGAYTEAFF. CDR3 DNA sequence: TGTGCCAGCAGCTTGATCCCCTTCGCACAGGGGGCGTACACTGAAGCTTTCTTT.

The CDR3 here is CSVEDLLGGAEGYTF. The CDR3, as DNA: TGCAGCGTTGAAGATCTTTTGGGGGGCGCGGAGGGCTACACCTTC. This chain links TRBV29-1 with TRBJ1-2, with TRBD1 as a possible D gene (6 bases). The V end lost 0 bases, the J end lost 8 bases, and 19 bases lay between the germline ends. This CDR3 region has 15 residues. CDR1 is SQVTM and CDR2 is ANQGSEA in the germline V gene.

The chain uses TRBV28 and TRBJ2-7, with 11 bases matching TRBD2. This CDR3 is 16 amino acids long. Trimming at V came to 2 bases and at J to 1 base, leaving 4 bases not matched to a gene. Germline V gene lookup returns CDR1 MDHEN and CDR2 SYDVKM. In DNA, the CDR3 is TGTGCCAGCAGTTTAGGGACTAGCGGATTTTCCTACGAGCAGTACTTC. Translating it yields CASSLGTSGFSYEQYF.

This clonotype was seen many times. The gene calls are TRBV10-2 and TRBJ2-1; no reliable D call. The CDR3 runs 14 residues. Trimming stripped 4 bases from V and 5 bases from J, with 12 bases between. CDR1 and CDR2 from the germline V gene are WSHSY and SAAADI. This CDR3 is CASSVSRLNNEQFF. CDR3 DNA sequence: TGCGCCAGCAGTGTTTCCCGGTTAAACAATGAGCAGTTCTTC.

The gene calls are TRBV2 and TRBJ2-7, with 7 nucleotides matching TRBD1. Trimming took 4 bases from V and 3 from J; bases not matched to a gene: 9. Germline-derived CDR1 and CDR2 are SNHLY and FYNNEI. The CDR3 extends over 15 amino acids. CDR3: CASSVVGQYRYEQYF. The CDR3 DNA is TGTGCCAGCAGTGTGGTGGGACAGTACCGCTACGAGCAGTACTTC.

The chain employs TRBV9 and TRBJ1-5; the match to TRBD1 covers 8 bases. Germline-derived CDR1 and CDR2 are SGDLS and YYNGEE. Germline trimming cut 4 bases from V and 1 base from J; bases unmatched to any gene: 4. The CDR3 contains 15 residues. The CDR3 coding sequence is TGTGCCAGCAGCATCGGACAGGGAAGCAATCAGCCCCAGCATTTT. Translation gives CASSIGQGSNQPQHF.

At least ten counts were recorded for this clonotype. This sequence joins TRBV29-1 and TRBJ2-5, with a weak D call TRBD1 (6 bases). CDR1 and CDR2 from the germline V gene are SQVTM and ANQGSEA. There are 14 residues in the CDR3. V lost 8 bases to trimming and J lost 4 bases, with 20 bases between them. The CDR3 DNA sequence: TGCAGCTCCTCCCCCCAGGGGCCTGGAGAGACCCAGTACTTC. This encodes CSSSPQGPGETQYF. The whole variable domain, remainder taken from reference TRBV29-1 and TRBJ2-5, is SAVISQKPSRDICQRGTSLTIQCQVDSQVTMMFWYRQQPGQSLTLIATANQGSEATYESGFVIDKFPISRPNLTFSTLTVSNMSPEDSSIYLCSSSPQGPGETQYFGPGTRLLVL.

V gene TRBV20-1 combines with J gene TRBJ1-6; a weak D match, TRBD1 (6 bases). This CDR3 has 14 residues. The V and J ends lost 6 bases and 6 bases respectively, with 15 bases between them. Germline loops: CDR1 DFQATT, CDR2 SNEGSKA (reference sequence). CDR3 sequence reads: CSARTASLNSPLHF. The CDR3 nucleotides are TGCAGTGCCAGGACAGCCTCCCTTAATTCACCCCTCCACTTT.

The rearrangement links TRBV5-5 to TRBJ2-7; TRBD2 aligns across 14 bases. Germline V gives CDR1 SGHKS, CDR2 YYEKEE (reference sequence). Losses at the gene ends were 0 bases for V and 4 bases for J; bases not matched to a gene: 3. The CDR3 is 16 residues long. CDR3 protein: CASSLGLAGGLYEQYF. The CDR3 DNA is TGTGCCAGCAGCTTGGGACTAGCGGGAGGGTTGTACGAGCAGTACTTC.

This chain joins TRBV20-1 and TRBJ1-3, with 9 bases identical to TRBD1. Germline CDR1 reads DFQATT; CDR2 reads SNEGSKA (reference sequence). This CDR3 is built from 16 residues. With 4 bases clipped from V and 0 bases from J, the junction kept 7 bases outside the gene matches. CDR3 sequence reads: CSATAIQGASGNTIYF. The DNA for the CDR3 is TGCAGTGCTACAGCCATACAGGGGGCCTCTGGAAACACCATATATTTT.

The chain uses TRBV6-1 and TRBJ2-2; D call uncertain. V gave up 5 bases and J gave up 9 bases, with 22 bases separating them. There are 16 residues in the CDR3. CDR1 MNHNS and CDR2 SASEGT come from the germline V gene. The CDR3 spells CASSPLRAINSRELFF. In DNA, the CDR3 is TGTGCCAGCAGTCCCCTAAGGGCCATTAATTCCCGGGAGCTGTTTTTT.

A few counts support this clonotype. V and J are TRBV4-1 and TRBJ2-1; 12 bases fit TRBD2. The CDR3 sequence is 17 residues long. The germline V gene has CDR1 MGHRA and CDR2 YSYEKL. The ends lost 2 bases at V and 8 bases at J; junction bases unmatched: 10. CDR3 DNA sequence: TGCGCCAGCAGCCAATCGCCTAGCGGGGGGGCGGTGGATGAGCAGTTCTTC. This codes for CASSQSPSGGAVDEQFF.

This clonotype was seen only a few times. This sequence joins TRBV7-9 and TRBJ2-7; D is undetermined. V dropped 5 bases and J dropped 3 bases, with 17 bases sitting between them. CDR1 and CDR2 (germline): SEHNR, FQNEAQ (reference sequence). There are 15 residues in the CDR3. This CDR3 reads CASSSDRALVYEQYF. CDR3 nucleotides: TGTGCCAGCAGCAGCGACCGGGCCTTAGTCTACGAGCAGTACTTC.